The 32 T cell receptor beta chains listed next were all sequenced from one sample in a study of human T cells and chemical hapten exposure. TCRdb ran MiXCR on the RACE reads and lists one entry per CDR3 protein. The top ten hold less than 6.5% of the sample, which has a few hundred thousand distinct CDR3 sequences, more than 5% seen once. Time point indicated: patch test 2, 6 weeks after DPC sensitization. Treatment meaning: therapeutic diphenylcyclopropenone sensitization with weekly scalp DPC. The sequenced sample was whole blood, obtained in connection with sensitization to the hapten diphenylcyclopropenone (DPC). These receptors all come from a woman aged 18 to 35 with alopecia areata. Some clones in this sample may be carry-over from other donors' samples.

The V and J genes are TRBV27 and TRBJ1-1, with D perhaps TRBD1 (6 bases). Trimming left V 6 bases short and J 5 bases short, with 10 bases between. Germline V lookup: CDR1 MNHEY, CDR2 SMNVEV (reference sequence). This CDR3 is built from 12 residues. The CDR3 sequence: CASRKQGTEAFF. As DNA, the CDR3 is TGTGCCAGCAGGAAACAGGGAACTGAAGCTTTCTTT.

This rearrangement joins TRBV6-2 or TRBV6-3 to TRBJ2-6; 9 positions match TRBD1. V dropped 7 bases and J dropped 0; count of bases not matched to a gene: 4. CDR3 length: 16 residues. CDR1 MNHEY and CDR2 SVGEGT come from the germline V gene. CDR3 sequence: CASIWDRDSGANVLTF. The CDR3 region has the DNA TGTGCCAGCATTTGGGACAGGGACTCTGGGGCCAACGTCCTGACTTTC.

The sample holds a few counts of this clonotype. This rearrangement joins TRBV9 to TRBJ1-1, with 7 bases fitting TRBD1. This CDR3 is built from 14 residues. Germline CDR1 is SGDLS and CDR2 is YYNGEE. The trim removed 4 bases at V and 6 bases at J, leaving 9 bases unmatched. The CDR3 is CASSQGTAHAEAFF. CDR3 DNA sequence: TGTGCCAGCAGCCAAGGGACAGCACATGCTGAAGCTTTCTTT.

In this sample, this clonotype turned up many times. V usage is TRBV2 and J usage is TRBJ1-5; possible D gene TRBD1, 5 bases. Trimming left V 6 bases short and J 0 bases short, with 6 bases between. CDR3 length equals 13 residues. The germline V gene encodes CDR1 SNHLY and CDR2 FYNNEI. The CDR3 loop reads CASRGVSNQPQHF. The CDR3 region has the DNA TGTGCCAGCAGAGGGGTTAGCAATCAGCCCCAGCATTTT.

The chain couples TRBV5-4 to TRBJ1-4, with TRBD1 as a possible D gene (5 bases). The CDR3 has 14 residues. V was shortened by 4 bases and J by 7 bases, with 14 bases between the two germline ends. Germline V gives CDR1 SGHNT, CDR2 YYREEE (reference sequence). In DNA form, the CDR3 reads TGTGCCAGCAGCCTTGCGGGACGCGGTGAAAAACTGTTTTTT. Its protein product is CASSLAGRGEKLFF.

This clonotype was counted a few times. CDR3 DNA: TGTGCCAGCAGCCAAGAGTCAGGGCTGCCCGAAACTGGGGCCAACGTCCTGACTTTC. Translating gives CASSQESGLPETGANVLTF. V gene TRBV3-1 combines with J gene TRBJ2-6; tentative D call: TRBD1 (5 bases). Trimming stripped 0 bases from V and 2 bases from J, with 17 bases between. CDR1 LGHDT and CDR2 YNNKEL come from the germline V gene (reference sequence). The CDR3 consists of 19 residues. The full variable domain, completed using reference TRBV3-1 and TRBJ2-6, is DTAVSQTPKYLVTQMGNDKSIKCEQNLGHDTMYWYKQDSKKFLKIMFSYNNKELIINETVPNRFSPKSPDKAHLNLHINSLELGDSAVYFCASSQESGLPETGANVLTFGAGSRLTVL.

The chain couples TRBV3-1 to TRBJ2-7, with D perhaps TRBD1 (6 bases). This CDR3 is 15 amino acids long. Germline V gene data show CDR1 as LGHDT and CDR2 as YNNKEL (reference sequence). Deletions cut 1 base from V and 3 bases from J, with 13 bases between. CDR3 sequence (DNA): TGTGCCAGCAGCCAAGTCCCTACAGGGAACTACGAGCAGTACTTC. As protein: CASSQVPTGNYEQYF.

This clonotype was recorded many times. This rearrangement joins TRBV6-5 to TRBJ1-2; D perhaps matches TRBD1 (5 bases). Per germline, CDR1 MNHEY and CDR2 SVGAGI. The CDR3 runs to 13 residues. V lost 10 bases and J lost 3, with 15 bases in between. The CDR3 protein is CATRQGGDYGYTF. In DNA form, the CDR3 reads TGTGCCACCAGGCAGGGTGGGGACTATGGCTACACCTTC.

This clonotype was seen repeatedly, ten times or more. DNA of the CDR3: TGTGCCACCAGACGGCAGAGACTTAATTCACCCCTCCACTTT. Encoded protein: CATRRQRLNSPLHF. J is TRBJ1-6 and V is TRBV15; D unresolved. CDR1 LNHNV and CDR2 YYDKDF come from the germline V gene (reference sequence). The CDR3 has 14 residues. Trimming removed 6 bases from V and 6 bases from J, with 12 bases in between.

The chain combines TRBV3-1 with TRBJ2-5; perhaps TRBD1 as D (6 bases). V lost 11 bases and J lost 0, with 16 bases in between. The CDR3 length is 14 residues. Germline V lookup: CDR1 LGHDT, CDR2 YNNKEL (reference sequence). The CDR3 sequence: CASTTGTYQETQYF. The CDR3 nucleotides are TGTGCCTCAACCACAGGGACGTACCAAGAGACCCAGTACTTC.

This clonotype appeared many times. This rearrangement joins TRBV9 to TRBJ2-1, with D unclear. Germline V gene sequence: CDR1 SGDLS, CDR2 YYNGEE. With 0 bases removed from V and 9 bases from J, the gap between germline ends came to 7 bases. The CDR3 runs 12 residues. CDR3 residues: CASSVGVGEQFF. The CDR3 nucleotides read TGTGCCAGCAGCGTAGGGGTAGGTGAGCAGTTCTTC.

This rearrangement joins TRBV27 to TRBJ2-3, with D unresolved. V lost 1 base to trimming and J lost 0 bases, with 11 bases between them. Germline V gene data show CDR1 as MNHEY and CDR2 as SMNVEV (reference sequence). The CDR3 is made up of 16 amino acids. DNA for the CDR3: TGTGCCAGCAGTTTATTCTACTACTCTAGCACAGATACGCAGTATTTT. Translated: CASSLFYYSSTDTQYF.

The chain recombines TRBV6-5 with TRBJ2-1; 8 positions agree with TRBD2. The CDR3 consists of 15 residues. The germline V gene encodes CDR1 MNHEY and CDR2 SVGAGI. With V trimmed by 1 base and J by 4 bases, 3 bases remained unmatched. The CDR3 is CASSYWTSRYNEQFF. The CDR3 nucleotides are TGTGCCAGCAGTTACTGGACTAGCAGGTACAATGAGCAGTTCTTC.

This clonotype was seen repeatedly, ten times or more. The CDR3 nucleotides are TGTGCCAGCGGGGACAGGGGCCTATATGGCTACACCTTC. Translation: CASGDRGLYGYTF. The rearrangement uses TRBV6-1 and TRBJ1-2, with 10 bases fitting TRBD1. This CDR3 is built from 13 residues. CDR1 is MNHNS and CDR2 is SASEGT in the germline V gene. V lost 8 bases and J lost 5; bases outside the gene matches: 5.

This clonotype showed up just a few times. This chain links TRBV7-6 with TRBJ2-7; D remains ambiguous. CDR1 and CDR2 (germline): SGHVS, FNYEAQ. The CDR3 is 13 amino acids. The ends were cut back, 1 base at V and 7 bases at J, with 11 bases in the middle. DNA for the CDR3: TGTGCCAGCAGCTTAGGGGTGACACGGGAGCAGTACTTC. Its translation: CASSLGVTREQYF.

The table lists this clonotype with many counts. The rearrangement uses TRBV5-6 and TRBJ1-5; D not certain. This CDR3 spans 15 amino acids. Trimming took 4 bases from V and 7 from J, leaving 18 bases between them. Germline CDR1 SGHDT, CDR2 YYEEEE. CDR3 protein: CASSHGGSGGQPQHF. For the CDR3, the DNA is TGTGCCAGCAGCCACGGAGGGTCGGGCGGGCAGCCCCAGCATTTT.

Many counts were recorded for this clonotype. This chain joins TRBV7-9 and TRBJ2-7; D uncertain. Trimming took 2 bases from V and 2 from J, leaving 4 bases between them. Germline V gene sequence: CDR1 SEHNR, CDR2 FQNEAQ (reference sequence). The CDR3 runs 12 residues. In DNA, the CDR3 is TGTGCCAGCAGCTTATCTGCCTACGAGCAGTACTTC. The encoded protein is CASSLSAYEQYF.

This clonotype was found many times. This chain uses TRBV3-1 with TRBJ1-2; D may be TRBD1 (5 bases). The V end was cut by 0 bases, the J end by 2 bases, with 7 bases between. Germline V lookup: CDR1 LGHDT, CDR2 YNNKEL (reference sequence). The CDR3 length is 14 residues. CDR3 DNA sequence: TGTGCCAGCAGCCAAGATCAGGGAAACTATGGCTACACCTTC. Protein: CASSQDQGNYGYTF.

This chain links TRBV6-5 with TRBJ2-2, with 7 bases that match TRBD1. Germline CDR1 and CDR2: MNHEY and SVGAGI. There are 15 residues in the CDR3. V lost 8 bases and J lost 1; bases outside the gene matches: 7. This chain's CDR3 is CASQGWTGNTGELFF. CDR3 nucleotides: TGTGCCAGCCAAGGGTGGACAGGGAACACCGGGGAGCTGTTTTTT.

This clonotype was counted many times. V is TRBV5-4 and J is TRBJ2-3; either TRBD1 or TRBD2 may supply D (6 bases each). There are 14 residues in the CDR3. Germline V lookup: CDR1 SGHNT, CDR2 YYREEE (reference sequence). The CDR3 loop is CVCRGPLSTDTQYF. The CDR3 coding sequence is TGTGTCTGTCGGGGGCCGTTAAGCACAGATACGCAGTATTTT.

Only a few counts were recorded for this clonotype. The chain employs TRBV15 and TRBJ2-5; D is perhaps TRBD2 (6 bases). Germline V CDR1 and CDR2: LNHNV, YYDKDF (reference sequence). The CDR3 is 15 residues long. V was trimmed by 4 bases and J by 5 bases, leaving 17 bases between them. The CDR3 DNA sequence: TGTGCCACCAGCAACGCCCTGGGGAGGCAGGAGACCCAGTACTTC. It specifies CATSNALGRQETQYF.

This clonotype came up many times. Written as DNA, the CDR3 is TGTGCCAGCAGCCAACCTGGGACAGGGGGAGGCTACACCTTC. The encoded protein is CASSQPGTGGGYTF. This chain uses TRBV4-2 with TRBJ1-2; TRBD1 aligns across 11 bases. The CDR3 totals 14 residues. Per germline, CDR1 LGHNA and CDR2 YNFKEQ. V was pared by 2 bases and J by 8 bases, with 4 bases of the junction left unmatched.

This clonotype was picked up many times. The J gene is TRBJ1-1, the V gene TRBV5-5, with no clear D. Trimming pared 5 bases from V and 1 base from J, leaving 12 bases between. The germline V gene has CDR1 SGHKS and CDR2 YYEKEE (reference sequence). This CDR3 spans 14 amino acids. The CDR3 DNA follows: TGTGCCAGCAGTACTTCTGACGGGAACACTGAAGCTTTCTTT. The encoded protein is CASSTSDGNTEAFF.

The table lists this clonotype with many counts. The chain has TRBV7-2 and TRBJ2-5; TRBD1 matches 7 bases. Germline CDR1 reads SGHTA; CDR2 reads FQGNSA. The CDR3 has 14 amino acids. The J segment lost 1 base and the V segment lost 4 bases, leaving 3 bases of the junction unmatched. This CDR3 reads CASSWNRGQETQYF. The DNA of the CDR3 is TGTGCCAGCAGCTGGAACAGGGGCCAAGAGACCCAGTACTTC.

V usage is TRBV7-2 and J usage is TRBJ1-1; 8 nucleotides align to TRBD1. In germline, CDR1 is SGHTA, CDR2 FQGNSA. Trimming removed 4 bases from V and 5 bases from J; junction bases left unmatched: 9. The CDR3 sequence is 15 residues long. The CDR3 loop reads CASSSWTGRRTEAFF. The DNA of the CDR3 is TGTGCCAGCAGCTCCTGGACAGGGCGGAGGACTGAAGCTTTCTTT.

This clonotype was observed a handful of times. The junction departs from the called germline gene at one end, perhaps through a read error. The V gene is TRBV6-2 or TRBV6-3, the J gene TRBJ1-1; D gene unclear. CDR3 length equals 15 residues. Germline CDR1 reads MNHEY; CDR2 reads SVGEGT. CDR3 loop: CASSYRATLNTEAFF. DNA for the CDR3: TGTGCCAGCAGTTACAGGGCAACGTTGAACACAGAAGCTTTCTTT.

This clonotype was seen many times. The chain combines TRBV7-8 with TRBJ1-6; perhaps TRBD1 as D (5 bases). V dropped 3 bases and J dropped 3 bases, with 12 bases sitting between them. This CDR3 contains 16 residues. Germline CDR1 and CDR2: SGHVS and FQNEAQ. CDR3 bases: TGTGCCAGCAGCTTCGCCGGAGACAGCTATAATTCACCCCTCCACTTT. Residues: CASSFAGDSYNSPLHF.

This clonotype turned up a few times. The chain recombines TRBV10-3 with TRBJ2-7, with TRBD1 as a possible D gene (6 bases). The germline CDR1 and CDR2 sequences are ENHRY and SYGVKD. V shed 2 bases and J shed 7 bases, with 18 bases lying between them. The CDR3 extends over 15 amino acids. The CDR3 bases are TGTGCCATCAGTGAGGCGGAGGCAGTAAGGGGGGAGCAGTACTTC. Translation: CAISEAEAVRGEQYF.

This clonotype turned up a few times. The chain couples TRBV5-1 to TRBJ2-7, with D possibly being TRBD2 (5 bases). Germline V gives CDR1 SGHRS, CDR2 YFSETQ. CDR3 size: 15 residues. With 1 base removed from V and 2 bases from J, the gap between germline ends came to 13 bases. The CDR3 bases are TGCGCCAGCAGCTTGAGTGATAGCGCGCCCTACGAGCAGTACTTC. Encoded protein: CASSLSDSAPYEQYF.

There are many counts of this clonotype. The chain carries TRBV10-2 and TRBJ1-6; D ambiguous. This CDR3 has 14 amino acids. Trimming took 6 bases from V and 9 from J, leaving 15 bases between them. CDR1 and CDR2 (germline): WSHSY, SAAADI. The CDR3 loop is CASREVTSSSPLHF. CDR3 DNA: TGCGCCAGCAGAGAGGTAACGTCAAGTTCACCCCTCCACTTT.

This rearrangement joins TRBV6-4 to TRBJ2-2; 7 nucleotides align to TRBD2. CDR1 MRHNA and CDR2 SNTAGT come from the germline V gene. The CDR3 extends over 15 amino acids. Trimming at V came to 5 bases and at J to 4 bases, leaving 7 bases not matched to a gene. The chain's CDR3 is CASSQDGGSTGELFF. The CDR3 DNA reads as TGTGCCAGCAGTCAAGACGGGGGGAGCACCGGGGAGCTGTTTTTT.

This clonotype was detected only a few times. The chain employs TRBV4-1 and TRBJ2-7; TRBD2 is a possible D gene (6 bases). The CDR3 is 15 amino acids. Trimming cost V 0 bases and J 2 bases, with 11 bases left between them. Per the germline V gene, CDR1 is MGHRA and CDR2 is YSYEKL. Written as DNA, the CDR3 is TGCGCCAGCAGCCAAGATGGGACGGGGGCCTACGAGCAGTACTTC. It translates to CASSQDGTGAYEQYF.